Below are 31 T cell receptor beta chains sequenced from a single sample in a study of T cell changes during pregnancy in multiple sclerosis (dated by TCRdb to between 2017 and 2020). The library was obtained by the immunoSEQ multiplex PCR assay. This is the immuneACCESS table as TCRdb keeps it, with only in-frame sequences that have V and J called. A part of the clones is gone; compared with another copy, unresolved V genes explain less than half, and the rest is unexplained. In all, the sample holds about 42,000 clones, and roughly 84% of those were seen once. The leading ten clones occupy around 0.65% of the sample. The specimen was CD4+ T cells from peripheral blood mononuclear cells, collected before pregnancy. The receptor source for this set is a female donor with multiple sclerosis, enrolled in a pregnancy study.

This chain links TRBV9 with TRBJ2-3; 8 bases are a match to TRBD2. The germline gives CDR1 SGDLS, CDR2 YYNGEE. This CDR3 is built from 15 residues. The junction had 2 bases not matched to a gene; V was cut back by 0 bases and J by 2 bases. The CDR3 nucleotides read TGTGCCAGCAGCGTAGCGGGGGGGCCCACAGATACGCAGTATTTT. Its translation is CASSVAGGPTDTQYF.

The chain employs TRBV10-3 and TRBJ2-5, with D possibly matching TRBD1 (6 bases). Trimming took off 2 bases at V and 3 bases at J, with 10 bases between the two ends. The germline gives CDR1 ENHRY, CDR2 SYGVKD. CDR3 length equals 14 residues. CDR3 sequence reads: CAISEGGFEETQYF. The CDR3 DNA follows: TGTGCCATCAGTGAGGGGGGCTTTGAAGAGACCCAGTACTTC.

This sequence joins TRBV5-3 and TRBJ2-7; D possibly corresponds to TRBD2 (5 bases). TRBV5-3 is noted as an ORF with a role that remains uncertain. Trimming cost V 0 bases and J 2 bases, with 9 bases left between them. This CDR3 has 14 residues. CDR3 sequence reads: CARSLGTVTYEQYF. The CDR3 DNA is TGTGCCAGAAGCTTGGGGACTGTCACCTACGAGCAGTACTTC.

DNA of the CDR3: TGTGCCAGCAGTGCCAGCGCAGGGGGCAACACTGAAGCTTTCTTT. Translating gives CASSASAGGNTEAFF. The chain employs TRBV2 and TRBJ1-1, with 8 bases aligning to TRBD1. Germline values: CDR1 SNHLY, CDR2 FYNNEI. V was clipped by 4 bases and J by 2 bases; unmatched bases: 6. The CDR3 consists of 15 residues.

The J gene is TRBJ2-1, the V gene TRBV27, with D unresolved. V was shortened by 3 bases and J by 7 bases, with 16 bases between the two germline ends. CDR1 is MNHEY, CDR2 SMNVEV, per germline (reference sequence). The CDR3 is 15 residues long. The CDR3 nucleotides read TGTGCCAGCAGTTTGGATCTAATGGCTAGGAATGAGCAGTTCTTC. This gives the protein CASSLDLMARNEQFF.

J is TRBJ2-7 and V is TRBV7-2; D call uncertain. Per the germline V gene, CDR1 is SGHTA and CDR2 is FQGNSA. The V gene lost 0 bases and the J gene lost 0 bases, with 6 bases spanning the gap. This CDR3 region has 14 residues. In DNA, the CDR3 is TGTGCCAGCAGCTTAGCCGAGAGCTCCTACGAGCAGTACTTC. Translation: CASSLAESSYEQYF.

The rearrangement links TRBV30 to TRBJ2-7, with 9 bases that match TRBD2. This CDR3 is 15 amino acids long. CDR1 and CDR2 from the germline V gene are GTSNPN and SVGIG (reference sequence). The V and J ends lost 3 bases and 5 bases, in that order; junction bases with no gene match: 11. The CDR3 here is CAWRYISGSRNEQYF. The CDR3 DNA is TGTGCCTGGAGATATATTAGCGGGAGTAGGAACGAGCAGTACTTC.

This clone was seen only once. The chain links TRBV7-8 to TRBJ2-3; TRBD2 matches at 7 bases. The CDR3 is 16 residues long. V lost 5 bases, J lost 4 bases, and 12 bases stayed unmatched. Germline assignment: CDR1 SGHVS and CDR2 FQNEAQ. CDR3 in amino acids: CASSPFSGTSADTQYF. In nucleotides, the CDR3 is TGTGCCAGCAGCCCCTTTAGCGGTACTAGCGCAGATACGCAGTATTTT. Combining the CDR3 with reference TRBV7-8 and TRBJ2-3 gives the whole variable domain GAGVSQSPRYKVAKRGQDVALRCDPISGHVSLFWYQQALGQGPEFLTYFQNEAQLDKSGLPSDRFFAERPEGSVSTLKIQRTQQEDSAVYLCASSPFSGTSADTQYFGPGTRLTVL.

The chain carries TRBV12-5 and TRBJ1-1; D uncertain. Germline values: CDR1 LGHNT, CDR2 FRNRAP. This CDR3 has 15 amino acids. Trimming removed 3 bases at V and 1 base at J, with 12 bases between. CDR3 DNA: TGTGCTAGTGGTTTCCCCGTCGGGAGGAACACTGAAGCTTTCTTT. Residues: CASGFPVGRNTEAFF.

CDR3 sequence: CASSLLPGGTDTQYF. The DNA of the CDR3 is TGTGCCAGCAGCTTACTACCGGGGGGGACAGATACGCAGTATTTT. The chain carries TRBV7-3 and TRBJ2-3; 8 nucleotides align to TRBD2. CDR3 length: 15 residues. Germline V CDR1 and CDR2: SGHTA, FQGTGA. Trimming at V came to 2 bases and at J to 3 bases, leaving 4 bases not matched to a gene. Using reference TRBV7-3 and TRBJ2-3 for the parts outside the CDR3, the full variable domain is GAGVSQTPSNKVTEKGKYVELRCDPISGHTALYWYRQSLGQGPEFLIYFQGTGAADDSGLPNDRFFAVRPEGSVSTLKIQRTERGDSAVYLCASSLLPGGTDTQYFGPGTRLTVL.

The chain uses TRBV19 and TRBJ1-1, with unresolved D. The CDR3 covers 13 residues. V dropped 2 bases and J dropped 4 bases, with 8 bases sitting between them. Germline V gene sequence: CDR1 LNHDA, CDR2 SQIVND (reference sequence). The CDR3 loop is CASSIKSSTEAFF. The CDR3 DNA is TGTGCCAGTAGTATAAAATCCAGCACTGAAGCTTTCTTT.

The chain has TRBV27 and TRBJ1-5, with 9 bases identical to TRBD1. The V gene end was trimmed by 8 bases and the J gene end by 8 bases; junction bases not matched to a gene: 16. Germline CDR1 is MNHEY and CDR2 is SMNVEV (reference sequence). This CDR3 contains 16 residues. The CDR3 is CASFSSGDRASKPQHF. In nucleotides, the CDR3 is TGTGCCAGCTTTTCTTCAGGGGACAGGGCTTCGAAGCCCCAGCATTTT.

V is TRBV10-3 and J is TRBJ2-2; D is uncertain. Per germline, CDR1 ENHRY and CDR2 SYGVKD. The CDR3 runs 13 residues. Trimming cost V 4 bases and J 8 bases, with 11 bases left between them. The CDR3 DNA sequence: TGTGCCATCAGTGGCCCGACTGCTGGGGAGCTGTTTTTT. Encoded protein: CAISGPTAGELFF.

The chain employs TRBV27 and TRBJ2-7; TRBD2 matches at 10 bases. Per the germline V gene, CDR1 is MNHEY and CDR2 is SMNVEV (reference sequence). The CDR3 sequence is 17 residues long. Trimming took 10 bases from V and 7 from J; bases not matched to a gene: 22. In DNA, the CDR3 is TGTGCCACCGCGAGGGCTAGCGGGAGCAGGGGCGTAGAGGAGCAGTACTTC. It yields the protein CATARASGSRGVEEQYF.

The V call is TRBV25-1, the J call TRBJ2-2; no definite D call. Trimming shortened V by 3 bases and J by 5 bases, and 13 bases separated the two germline ends. The CDR3 is 15 amino acids. The V gene's germline CDR1 is MGHDK and CDR2 SYGVNS. The chain's CDR3 is CASSENYPDTGELFF. The CDR3 bases are TGTGCCAGCAGTGAGAACTATCCCGATACCGGGGAGCTGTTTTTT.

This sequence joins TRBV6-5 and TRBJ1-1; D may be TRBD1 (6 bases). Germline V CDR1 and CDR2: MNHEY, SVGAGI. Trimming left V 7 bases short and J 0 bases short, with 15 bases between. The CDR3 consists of 15 residues. Written as DNA, the CDR3 is TGTGCCAGCAAGAAACAGGGCATTCTGAACACTGAAGCTTTCTTT. This sequence encodes CASKKQGILNTEAFF.

This chain joins TRBV5-5 and TRBJ1-2; 7 nucleotides agree with TRBD1. CDR1 is SGHKS and CDR2 is YYEKEE in the germline V gene (reference sequence). With V trimmed by 5 bases and J by 4 bases, 17 bases remained unmatched. This CDR3 comprises 17 residues. The CDR3 is CASSPGQPLSRAYGYTF. Here the CDR3 DNA reads TGTGCCAGCAGTCCGGGACAGCCCCTCTCCCGGGCCTATGGCTACACCTTC.

The chain employs TRBV18 and TRBJ2-1; 9 nucleotides align to TRBD1. Trimming at V came to 6 bases and at J to 7 bases, leaving 10 bases not matched to a gene. This CDR3 spans 15 amino acids. Germline CDR1 reads KGHSH; CDR2 reads LQKENI. This CDR3 reads CASSLLQGAFNEQFF. CDR3 nucleotide sequence: TGTGCCAGCTCCCTACTACAGGGGGCCTTTAATGAGCAGTTCTTC.

The rearrangement joins TRBV5-1 to TRBJ1-4; D remains unclear. CDR3 length: 15 residues. Germline loops: CDR1 SGHRS, CDR2 YFSETQ. V was pared by 4 bases and J by 3 bases, with 13 bases between. Written as DNA, the CDR3 is TGCGCCAGCAGCGGCGGTGGGTACGCTAATGAAAAACTGTTTTTT. This translates into CASSGGGYANEKLFF.

The chain joins TRBV7-6 to TRBJ1-1, with D perhaps matching TRBD1 (6 bases). This CDR3 has 14 amino acids. Germline V lookup: CDR1 SGHVS, CDR2 FNYEAQ. V lost 1 base to trimming and J lost 4 bases, with 10 bases between them. The CDR3 loop is CASSLEGEFTEAFF. In DNA, the CDR3 is TGTGCCAGCAGCTTAGAGGGGGAGTTCACTGAAGCTTTCTTT.

V usage is TRBV4-2 and J usage is TRBJ2-6, with 14 bases lining up with TRBD2. Germline CDR1 reads LGHNA; CDR2 reads YNFKEQ. J was trimmed by 2 bases and V by 7 bases; bases with no gene match: 4. The CDR3 spans 17 residues. The CDR3 reads CASNPGLAGAGANVLTF. The DNA of the CDR3 is TGTGCCAGCAACCCGGGACTAGCGGGAGCTGGGGCCAACGTCCTGACTTTC.

V usage is TRBV5-1 and J usage is TRBJ2-3; 12 bases agree with TRBD2. Losses at the gene ends were 4 bases for V and 3 bases for J; bases not matched to a gene: 3. Per germline, CDR1 SGHRS and CDR2 YFSETQ. The CDR3 has 15 residues. This chain's CDR3 is CASSLLAGGTDTQYF. For the CDR3, the DNA is TGCGCCAGCAGCCTACTAGCGGGAGGTACAGATACGCAGTATTTT. Using reference TRBV5-1 and TRBJ2-3 for the parts outside the CDR3, the full variable domain is KAGVTQTPRYLIKTRGQQVTLSCSPISGHRSVSWYQQTPGQGLQFLFEYFSETQRNKGNFPGRFSGRQFSNSRSEMNVSTLELGDSALYLCASSLLAGGTDTQYFGPGTRLTVL.

The chain is built from TRBV7-2 and TRBJ1-5; TRBD1 is a possible D gene (5 bases). The CDR3 length is 14 residues. Trimming took 4 bases from V and 0 from J, leaving 7 bases between them. The V gene's germline CDR1 is SGHTA and CDR2 FQGNSA. CDR3 DNA sequence: TGTGCCAGCAGCTCGGGGGGTAGCAATCAGCCCCAGCATTTT. Protein product: CASSSGGSNQPQHF.

This sequence joins TRBV5-5 and TRBJ1-2; 9 bases are a match to TRBD1. With 3 bases clipped from V and 8 bases from J, the junction kept 8 bases outside the gene matches. The CDR3 is made up of 14 amino acids. CDR1 is SGHKS, CDR2 YYEKEE, per germline (reference sequence). CDR3: CASSSSGTGTGYTF. DNA for the CDR3: TGTGCCAGCAGCTCTTCCGGGACAGGGACGGGCTACACCTTC.

The rearrangement uses TRBV20-1 and TRBJ2-1, with TRBD2 as a possible D gene (6 bases). The V end lost 2 bases, the J end lost 10 bases, and 9 bases lay between the germline ends. The CDR3 totals 11 residues. Germline V gene sequence: CDR1 DFQATT, CDR2 SNEGSKA (reference sequence). CDR3 coding DNA: TGCAGTGCTAGACCGGGGGTCGAGCAGTTCTTC. Encoded protein: CSARPGVEQFF.

This chain links TRBV7-2 with TRBJ2-7; 9 bases map to TRBD2. The CDR3 totals 19 residues. With V trimmed by 1 base and J by 3 bases, 16 bases remained unmatched. The germline V gene encodes CDR1 SGHTA and CDR2 FQGNSA. CDR3 loop: CASSLEGGVLAGEDYEQYF. The CDR3 DNA reads TGTGCCAGCAGCTTAGAAGGGGGAGTACTAGCGGGTGAAGACTACGAGCAGTACTTC.

The V and J genes are TRBV18 and TRBJ2-2, with 9 positions matching TRBD1. V trimming: 0 bases; J trimming: 6 bases; junction bases outside the gene matches: 8. The CDR3 sequence is 17 residues long. From germline, CDR1 is KGHSH and CDR2 LQKENI. CDR3 residues: CASSPPIGQGKAGELFF. The CDR3 bases are TGTGCCAGCTCACCACCGATCGGACAGGGGAAGGCCGGGGAGCTGTTTTTT.

This clone counts as medium-sized. The chain couples TRBV7-9 to TRBJ1-3; the D is unclear. V was pared by 3 bases and J by 0 bases, with 12 bases between. The CDR3 is made up of 16 amino acids. Per germline, CDR1 SEHNR and CDR2 FQNEAQ (reference sequence). The CDR3 loop reads CASSFSGLYSGNTIYF. The CDR3 nucleotides are TGTGCCAGCAGCTTCTCCGGACTATACTCTGGAAACACCATATATTTT.

This rearrangement joins TRBV19 to TRBJ1-1, with D possibly matching TRBD1 (5 bases). Per the germline V gene, CDR1 is LNHDA and CDR2 is SQIVND (reference sequence). The CDR3 length is 13 residues. The V gene lost 0 bases and the J gene lost 5 bases, with 7 bases spanning the gap. The CDR3 region is CASSIEGGTEAFF. Here the CDR3 DNA reads TGTGCCAGTAGTATAGAGGGGGGTACTGAAGCTTTCTTT.

This rearrangement joins TRBV7-2 to TRBJ1-1; TRBD1 matches 8 bases. Germline loops: CDR1 SGHTA, CDR2 FQGNSA. The junction had 3 bases not matched to a gene; V was cut back by 1 base and J by 5 bases. The CDR3 has 14 amino acids. This CDR3 is CASSLDRGGTEAFF. The CDR3 DNA sequence: TGTGCCAGCAGCTTAGACAGGGGGGGAACTGAAGCTTTCTTT.

This chain uses TRBV7-6 with TRBJ2-1; the match to TRBD1 covers 7 bases. The CDR3 sequence is 13 residues long. V lost 3 bases, J lost 5 bases, and 1 base stayed unmatched. Germline CDR1 SGHVS, CDR2 FNYEAQ. CDR3: CASSFGTDNEQFF. The DNA of the CDR3 is TGTGCCAGCAGCTTTGGGACAGACAATGAGCAGTTCTTC.